This entry features one T cell receptor (beta chain) sequence. CDR1 is MNHEY, CDR2 SVGAGI, per germline. The CDR3 covers 14 residues. With 7 bases removed from V and 5 bases from J, the gap between germline ends came to 17 bases. In the original analysis: Reference gene primer amplification yielded estimated nucleated cell counts. Libraries were prepared by immunoSEQ multiplex PCR; TCRdb keeps only in-frame clonotypes and omits some of them. Clone size and the V and J calls come from that table; the DNA yielded D and trimming. The repertoire holds over 60,000 clones, about 80% seen once, with about 15% in the top ten. This sample stems from a study of blood T cell repertoires in COVID-19. Study information: Material from acute and convalescent COVID-19 was sourced from the United States, Italy and Spain. The analysed material was cDNA or gDNA that came from T cells, B-cell-depleted T cells, or PBMCs.

V and J are TRBV6-5 and TRBJ1-1, with no clear D. The sequenced material came from peripheral blood. This TCR came from an elderly man with active COVID-19. The CDR3 is CASIQQRVGTEAFF. As DNA, the CDR3 is TGTGCCAGCATCCAACAACGGGTCGGGACTGAAGCTTTCTTT.